The 26 T cell receptor beta chains below come from one sample, sequenced in a study of shared clonotypes between healthy human individuals. Sequencing used immunoSEQ multiplex PCR; TCRdb keeps in-frame clones, though not all of them. This repertoire shows about 700,000 clones, 74% found once; its top ten account for approximately 1.8%. Sequenced: memory CD4+ T cells sorted from blood. The subset denotes: CD45RA-negative fraction. The receptor set was obtained from a woman aged 25 to 39 in good health.

CDR3 in amino acids: CASSGWGKAEAFF. DNA for the CDR3: TGTGCCAGCAGTGGATGGGGGAAAGCTGAAGCTTTCTTT. The V call is TRBV2, the J call TRBJ1-1, with a possible D match to TRBD1 (5 bases). Germline-derived CDR1 and CDR2 are SNHLY and FYNNEI. The CDR3 loop spans 13 amino acids. V dropped 4 bases and J dropped 6 bases, with 12 bases sitting between them.

The rearrangement links TRBV15 to TRBJ1-4; TRBD1 might be the D (5 bases). V was trimmed by 5 bases and J by 5 bases, leaving 12 bases between them. The CDR3 extends over 14 amino acids. The germline CDR1 and CDR2 sequences are LNHNV and YYDKDF (reference sequence). The CDR3 reads CATSPGDANEKLFF. The DNA of the CDR3 is TGTGCCACCAGCCCGGGGGACGCAAATGAAAAACTGTTTTTT.

The chain uses TRBV10-3 and TRBJ1-4; D gene uncertain. V was shortened by 6 bases and J by 4 bases, with 9 bases between the two germline ends. The germline gives CDR1 ENHRY, CDR2 SYGVKD. CDR3 length: 13 amino acids. For the CDR3, the DNA is TGTGCCATCAGAGACGGTCTTAATGAAAAACTGTTTTTT. It specifies CAIRDGLNEKLFF.

This clone has just one count. The chain uses TRBV5-1 and TRBJ2-5; the D is unclear. This CDR3 has 14 amino acids. The ends were cut back, 0 bases at V and 5 bases at J, with 11 bases in the middle. CDR1 and CDR2 from the germline V gene are SGHRS and YFSETQ. The DNA for the CDR3 is TGCGCCAGCAGCTTGGCTTTCCGGCCGGAGACCCAGTACTTC. It yields the protein CASSLAFRPETQYF.

This clone was seen only once. CDR3: CASSVRLGEKLFF. In DNA form, the CDR3 reads TGTGCCAGCAGCGTACGGCTTGGGGAAAAACTGTTTTTT. This chain joins TRBV9 and TRBJ1-4, with D unresolved. Trimming stripped 1 base from V and 8 bases from J, with 9 bases between. In germline, CDR1 is SGDLS, CDR2 YYNGEE. This CDR3 is 13 amino acids long.

V is TRBV11-2 and J is TRBJ2-3; a possible D gene is TRBD1 (5 bases). CDR3 length: 14 residues. CDR1 and CDR2 from the germline V gene are SGHAT and FQNNGV. Trimming stripped 2 bases from V and 5 bases from J, with 11 bases between. For the CDR3, the DNA is TGTGCCAGCAGCTTATCACAGGTGGGAGATACGCAGTATTTT. Translating gives CASSLSQVGDTQYF.

A word on this clone: A much larger clonotype is one base distant, so this may be a read error. This CDR3 is also generated by other DNA sequences in the sample. The rearrangement uses TRBV19 and TRBJ2-3; no clear D gene. Germline values: CDR1 LNHDA, CDR2 SQIVND (reference sequence). Between the trimmed V and J ends, which lost 3 bases and 3 bases, there was a span of 1 base. The CDR3 has 11 residues. This CDR3 reads CASSITDTQYF. CDR3 bases: TGTGCCAGTAGTATTACAGATACGCAGTATTTT.

The chain recombines TRBV7-9 with TRBJ2-3; 10 nucleotides agree with TRBD2. The germline V gene encodes CDR1 SEHNR and CDR2 FQNEAQ (reference sequence). The CDR3 sequence is 14 residues long. V lost 4 bases, J lost 6 bases, and 4 bases stayed unmatched. The CDR3 sequence: CASSSLAGVDTQYF. The CDR3 DNA reads TGTGCCAGCAGCTCTCTAGCGGGAGTCGATACGCAGTATTTT.

Comments on this clone: A much more abundant neighbour one base away suggests this may be a read error. This chain joins TRBV6-5 and TRBJ1-1; D is unclear. Germline V gene data show CDR1 as MNHEY and CDR2 as SVGAGI. Trimming left V 0 bases short and J 3 bases short, with 8 bases between. This CDR3 comprises 14 residues. In nucleotides, the CDR3 is TGTGCCAGCAGTTACTCGATTGGGGACACTGAAGCTTTCTTT. It yields the protein CASSYSIGDTEAFF.

The chain uses TRBV4-1 and TRBJ1-1, with 9 bases matching TRBD1. Germline lookup yields CDR1 MGHRA and CDR2 YSYEKL. The ends lost 2 bases at V and 11 bases at J; junction bases unmatched: 9. The CDR3 is 14 amino acids. CDR3 nucleotide sequence: TGCGCCAGCAGCCAAAAACCGGCAGGGACAGGGGCTTTCTTT. This codes for CASSQKPAGTGAFF.

The rearrangement links TRBV11-2 to TRBJ1-1; 7 bases line up with TRBD1. The germline V gene has CDR1 SGHAT and CDR2 FQNNGV. The length of the CDR3 is 16 residues. V lost 5 bases, J lost 5 bases, and 14 bases stayed unmatched. CDR3 in DNA: TGTGCCAGCAGCCGACTGGGAATGACAGGGAGGACTGAAGCTTTCTTT. Encoded protein: CASSRLGMTGRTEAFF.

The CDR3 here is CASRRLAGDADTQYF. CDR3 bases: TGTGCCAGCAGACGACTAGCGGGAGATGCAGATACGCAGTATTTT. The chain carries TRBV7-9 and TRBJ2-3; 12 positions agree with TRBD2. The CDR3 is 15 residues long. The V gene end was trimmed by 6 bases and the J gene end by 4 bases; junction bases not matched to a gene: 5. Germline lookup yields CDR1 SEHNR and CDR2 FQNEAQ (reference sequence).

Worth noting for this clone: The same CDR3 can be traced to other DNA sequences in this sample. The rearrangement uses TRBV10-1 and TRBJ2-3, with 9 bases lining up with TRBD2. The germline V gene encodes CDR1 WNHNN and CDR2 SYGVQD (reference sequence). The CDR3 runs 14 residues. Trimming took 3 bases from V and 4 from J; bases not matched to a gene: 2. The CDR3 sequence is CASSDSGSSDTQYF. CDR3 DNA sequence: TGCGCCAGCAGTGATAGCGGGAGTTCAGATACGCAGTATTTT.

In regard to this clone: Sequence at one end of the junction differs from germline and may be a read error. This sequence joins TRBV27 and TRBJ1-1; D is undetermined. The V gene's germline CDR1 is MNHEY and CDR2 SMNVEV (reference sequence). The length of the CDR3 is 16 residues. For the CDR3, the DNA is TGTGCCAGCAGTTCGATACCCGCGCTCTTGAACACTGAAGCCTTCTTT. Encoded protein: CASSSIPALLNTEAFF.

The J gene is TRBJ2-3, the V gene TRBV19, with 11 bases matching TRBD2. V was pared by 3 bases and J by 6 bases, with 5 bases of the junction left unmatched. The CDR3 sequence is 15 residues long. Per the germline V gene, CDR1 is LNHDA and CDR2 is SQIVND (reference sequence). For the CDR3, the DNA is TGTGCCAGTAGTATTGGGACTAGCGGTGCGGATACGCAGTATTTT. Residues: CASSIGTSGADTQYF.

This chain connects TRBV5-1 to TRBJ2-2; the D is unclear. CDR1 is SGHRS and CDR2 is YFSETQ in the germline V gene. The CDR3 has 14 amino acids. V dropped 3 bases and J dropped 7 bases, with 13 bases sitting between them. The CDR3 here is CASSSYNEVGELFF. The CDR3 region has the DNA TGCGCCAGCAGCTCCTATAATGAAGTCGGGGAGCTGTTTTTT.

The V gene is TRBV11-2, the J gene TRBJ2-7, with D perhaps TRBD2 (5 bases). The germline V gene encodes CDR1 SGHAT and CDR2 FQNNGV. V was trimmed by 5 bases and J by 6 bases, leaving 8 bases between them. The CDR3 consists of 11 residues. The CDR3 DNA follows: TGTGCCAGCAGCACGGGGAGCGAGCAGTACTTC. Translated, it gives CASSTGSEQYF.

This chain joins TRBV6-5 and TRBJ2-3; maybe TRBD2 (6 bases). Per the germline V gene, CDR1 is MNHEY and CDR2 is SVGAGI. The CDR3 runs 16 residues. Trimming removed 3 bases from V and 5 bases from J, with 18 bases in between. CDR3 loop: CASSYESGQGGDTQYF. CDR3 bases: TGTGCCAGCAGTTATGAGTCGGGGCAGGGAGGAGATACGCAGTATTTT.

Here the CDR3 reads CASSFRLAGIQGPYEQYF. CDR3 nucleotides: TGTGCCAGCAGTTTTCGTCTAGCGGGGATACAGGGGCCCTACGAGCAGTACTTC. This chain joins TRBV27 and TRBJ2-7; 9 nucleotides agree with TRBD2. V lost 3 bases, J lost 2 bases, and 14 bases stayed unmatched. The germline CDR1 and CDR2 sequences are MNHEY and SMNVEV (reference sequence). CDR3 size: 18 residues.

This chain connects TRBV5-1 to TRBJ2-2, with TRBD1 matching over 7 bases. Losses at the gene ends were 4 bases for V and 1 base for J; bases not matched to a gene: 4. This CDR3 comprises 15 residues. CDR1 is SGHRS, CDR2 YFSETQ, per germline. The DNA for the CDR3 is TGCGCCAGCAGCCCGACAGGGCAGAACACCGGGGAGCTGTTTTTT. This translates into CASSPTGQNTGELFF.

A word on this clone: A much bigger clone sits one base away, suggesting this may be a read error. This chain links TRBV2 with TRBJ2-7; TRBD1 matches at 8 bases. Germline trimming cut 4 bases from V and 5 bases from J; bases unmatched to any gene: 1. The CDR3 has 12 residues. Germline V CDR1 and CDR2: SNHLY, FYNNEI. CDR3 bases: TGTGCCAGCAGTGTGGACAGGGACGAGCAGTACTTC. It encodes CASSVDRDEQYF.

This clone turned up a few times. V usage is TRBV5-4 and J usage is TRBJ2-3; D is undetermined. This CDR3 is 11 amino acids long. Per germline, CDR1 SGHNT and CDR2 YYREEE (reference sequence). V lost 4 bases and J lost 5, with 5 bases in between. DNA of the CDR3: TGTGCCAGCAGCAAACAAGATACGCAGTATTTT. It encodes CASSKQDTQYF.

The chain couples TRBV25-1 to TRBJ2-1; 9 bases fit TRBD2. The trim removed 2 bases at V and 6 bases at J, leaving 5 bases unmatched. Germline V lookup: CDR1 MGHDK, CDR2 SYGVNS. This CDR3 has 15 amino acids. CDR3 DNA sequence: TGTGCCAGCAGTGAACCGGGACTAGCACGCAATGAGCAGTTCTTC. It is translated as CASSEPGLARNEQFF.

CDR3: CASSYEAVQETQYF. For the CDR3, the DNA is TGTGCCAGCAGTTACGAGGCAGTACAAGAGACCCAGTACTTC. The chain recombines TRBV6-5 with TRBJ2-5; D call uncertain. This CDR3 spans 14 amino acids. V lost 2 bases and J 2 bases, leaving 9 bases between the germline ends. Per germline, CDR1 MNHEY and CDR2 SVGAGI.

The chain combines TRBV7-8 with TRBJ1-5; no firm D call. CDR3 length equals 13 residues. Germline-derived CDR1 and CDR2 are SGHVS and FQNEAQ. V was cut by 4 bases and J by 5 bases, with 9 bases left in between. CDR3 nucleotides: TGTGCCAGCAGCTATCAGCGGGATCAGCCCCAGCATTTT. This codes for CASSYQRDQPQHF.

This clone was found a few times. The rearrangement uses TRBV11-2 and TRBJ2-7, with 7 bases identical to TRBD1. The CDR3 covers 13 residues. Germline CDR1 reads SGHAT; CDR2 reads FQNNGV. Unmatched junction bases numbered 5, after V lost 5 bases and J lost 4 bases. CDR3 protein: CASSVTGAYEQYF. The CDR3 DNA sequence: TGTGCCAGCAGCGTTACAGGGGCGTACGAGCAGTACTTC.